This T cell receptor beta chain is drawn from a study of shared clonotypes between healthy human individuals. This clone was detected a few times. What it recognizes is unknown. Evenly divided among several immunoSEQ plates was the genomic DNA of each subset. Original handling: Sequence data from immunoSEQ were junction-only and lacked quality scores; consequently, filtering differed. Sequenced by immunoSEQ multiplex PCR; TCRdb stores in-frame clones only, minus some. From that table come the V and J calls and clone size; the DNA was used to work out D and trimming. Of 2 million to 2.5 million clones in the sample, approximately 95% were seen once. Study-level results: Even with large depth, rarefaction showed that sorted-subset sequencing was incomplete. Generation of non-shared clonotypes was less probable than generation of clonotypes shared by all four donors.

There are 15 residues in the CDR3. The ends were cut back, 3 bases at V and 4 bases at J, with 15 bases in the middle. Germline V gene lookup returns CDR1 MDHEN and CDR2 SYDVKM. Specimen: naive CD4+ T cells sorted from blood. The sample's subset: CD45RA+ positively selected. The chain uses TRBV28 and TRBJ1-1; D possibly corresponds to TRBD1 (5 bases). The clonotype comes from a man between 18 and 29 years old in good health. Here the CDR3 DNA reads TGTGCCAGCAGTTTGGGGTCTCAGGGTGGCACTGAAGCTTTCTTT. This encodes CASSLGSQGGTEAFF.